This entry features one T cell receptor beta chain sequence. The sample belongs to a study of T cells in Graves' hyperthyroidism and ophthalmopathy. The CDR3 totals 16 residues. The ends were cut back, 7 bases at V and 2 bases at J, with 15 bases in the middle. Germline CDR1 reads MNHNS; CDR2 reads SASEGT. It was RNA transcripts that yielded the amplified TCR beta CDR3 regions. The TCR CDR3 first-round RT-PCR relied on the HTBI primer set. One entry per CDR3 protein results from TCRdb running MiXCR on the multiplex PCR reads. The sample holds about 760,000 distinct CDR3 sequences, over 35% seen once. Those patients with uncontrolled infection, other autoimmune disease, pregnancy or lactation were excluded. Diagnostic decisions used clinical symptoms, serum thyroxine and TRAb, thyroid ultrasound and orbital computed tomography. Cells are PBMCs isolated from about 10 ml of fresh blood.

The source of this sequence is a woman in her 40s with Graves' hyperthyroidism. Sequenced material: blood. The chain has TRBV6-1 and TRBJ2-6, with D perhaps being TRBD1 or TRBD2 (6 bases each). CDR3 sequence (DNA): TGTGCCAGCACCACGGGAGCAGGGGCTGGGGCCAACGTCCTGACTTTC. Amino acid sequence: CASTTGAGAGANVLTF.